One and the same sample provided the 16 T cell receptor beta chains below, sequenced in a study of T cell responses to AZD1222 COVID-19 vaccine. Only in-frame clones appear in the TCRdb table, and some are missing; sequencing was by immunoSEQ multiplex PCR. The sample carries about 190,000 clones, around nine tenths recorded once. This specimen was peripheral blood, taken 28 days after the second dose of the MenACWY control vaccine. These receptor sequences come from an adult who received the MenACWY meningococcal vaccine as a control.

The J gene is TRBJ2-7, the V gene TRBV19; 9 bases line up with TRBD2. Germline loops: CDR1 LNHDA, CDR2 SQIVND (reference sequence). There are 16 residues in the CDR3. J lost 6 bases, V lost 0 bases, and 9 bases had no gene match. For the CDR3, the DNA is TGTGCCAGTAGTATAGAGGTTGGAGCGGGAGGAAGCGAGCAGTACTTC. This translates into CASSIEVGAGGSEQYF.

The chain combines TRBV5-5 with TRBJ2-7, with D hard to call. Trimming left V 0 bases short and J 0 bases short, with 13 bases between. The germline gives CDR1 SGHKS, CDR2 YYEKEE (reference sequence). The CDR3 contains 16 residues. The CDR3 protein is CASSLVAPSSSYEQYF. Here the CDR3 DNA reads TGTGCCAGCAGCTTGGTGGCCCCATCTAGCTCCTACGAGCAGTACTTC.

The chain uses TRBV11-2 and TRBJ2-1, with 8 bases aligning to TRBD2. The germline V gene encodes CDR1 SGHAT and CDR2 FQNNGV. This CDR3 is built from 15 residues. The ends lost 2 bases at V and 6 bases at J; junction bases unmatched: 6. CDR3 sequence reads: CASSLFSRGGNEQFF. CDR3 nucleotide sequence: TGTGCCAGCAGCTTATTTTCCCGGGGGGGCAATGAGCAGTTCTTC.

The chain combines TRBV18 with TRBJ2-4; 7 bases agree with TRBD1. CDR1 is KGHSH and CDR2 is LQKENI in the germline V gene. The CDR3 covers 14 residues. The J segment lost 5 bases and the V segment lost 3 bases, leaving 4 bases of the junction unmatched. The CDR3 DNA is TGTGCCAGCTCACCCCCCGGGACAGAAAACATTCAGTACTTC. Protein product: CASSPPGTENIQYF.

For the CDR3, the DNA is TGTGCCTGGAGGGAGGGGGCCAGGGATTCACCCCTCCACTTT. Amino acids: CAWREGARDSPLHF. This chain joins TRBV30 and TRBJ1-6, with 7 positions matching TRBD1. Germline V gene data show CDR1 as GTSNPN and CDR2 as SVGIG (reference sequence). V was pared by 3 bases and J by 8 bases, with 7 bases of the junction left unmatched. This CDR3 region has 14 residues.

V is TRBV20-1 and J is TRBJ2-3; TRBD2 matches at 13 bases. CDR3 length equals 15 residues. Trimming cost V 3 bases and J 3 bases; bases outside gene matches: 3. Looked up from germline, CDR1 is DFQATT and CDR2 is SNEGSKA (reference sequence). The CDR3 DNA sequence: TGCAGTGCTAGTGGGACTAGCGGGATGACAGATACGCAGTATTTT. It translates to CSASGTSGMTDTQYF.

V usage is TRBV27 and J usage is TRBJ1-1; no reliable D call. Between the trimmed V and J ends, which lost 2 bases and 2 bases, there was a span of 6 bases. Looked up from germline, CDR1 is MNHEY and CDR2 is SMNVEV (reference sequence). The CDR3 totals 13 residues. CDR3: CASSLRQNTEAFF. In DNA, the CDR3 is TGTGCCAGCAGTTTAAGACAAAACACTGAAGCTTTCTTT.

This clone has just one count. A read error may produce the germline difference seen at one junction end. The chain uses TRBV27 and TRBJ2-7; 7 nucleotides agree with TRBD1. This CDR3 comprises 15 residues. Germline values: CDR1 MNHEY, CDR2 SMNVEV (reference sequence). CDR3 residues: CASSLSGGRAYEQYF. The CDR3 bases are TGTGCCAGCAGCTTATCAGGGGGTAGGGCCTACGAGCAGTACTTC.

The rearrangement links TRBV5-1 to TRBJ2-7, with 8 bases matching TRBD2. Germline CDR1 SGHRS, CDR2 YFSETQ. The CDR3 runs to 15 residues. Trimming cost V 4 bases and J 7 bases; bases outside gene matches: 13. The CDR3 loop reads CASSRTALAAGEQYF. The DNA of the CDR3 is TGCGCCAGCAGCCGGACGGCACTAGCGGCGGGGGAGCAGTACTTC.

The chain is built from TRBV6-4 and TRBJ1-2, with TRBD1 matching 7 bases. CDR1 is MRHNA, CDR2 SNTAGT, per germline. The CDR3 length is 13 residues. Trimming at V came to 3 bases and at J to 4 bases, leaving 2 bases not matched to a gene. The CDR3 protein is CASSEQGGYGYTF. CDR3 in DNA: TGTGCCAGCAGTGAGCAGGGGGGCTATGGCTACACCTTC.

This rearrangement joins TRBV2 to TRBJ1-4; D may be TRBD1 (6 bases). CDR1 SNHLY and CDR2 FYNNEI come from the germline V gene. V was pared by 7 bases and J by 7 bases, with 16 bases between. The CDR3 length is 14 residues. The CDR3 DNA is TGTGCCAGCAATCCTCAGGGGTCTGGTGAAAAACTGTTTTTT. Translated, it gives CASNPQGSGEKLFF. Full variable domain (outside the CDR3, taken from reference TRBV2 and TRBJ1-4): EPEVTQTPSHQVTQMGQEVILRCVPISNHLYFYWYRQILGQKVEFLVSFYNNEISEKSEIFDDQFSVERPDGSNFTLKIRSTKLEDSAMYFCASNPQGSGEKLFFGSGTQLSVL.

The CDR3: CAISTTSGITNTGELFF. The CDR3 DNA reads as TGTGCCATCAGTACGACTAGCGGGATCACGAACACCGGGGAGCTGTTTTTT. The gene calls are TRBV10-3 and TRBJ2-2; 11 nucleotides line up with TRBD2. Germline V gene sequence: CDR1 ENHRY, CDR2 SYGVKD. After removal of 5 bases from V and 0 bases from J, the junction contained 5 bases not matched to a gene. The CDR3 spans 17 residues.

This clone was counted only a few times. The V and J genes are TRBV12-3 or TRBV12-4 and TRBJ1-1; possibly TRBD1 for D (5 bases). This CDR3 has 13 residues. With 4 bases removed from V and 3 bases from J, the gap between germline ends came to 9 bases. CDR3 residues: CASSSGGYTEAFF. DNA of the CDR3: TGTGCCAGCAGTTCGGGGGGTTACACTGAAGCTTTCTTT.

V and J are TRBV3-1 (or the pseudogene TRBV3-2) and TRBJ2-5; perhaps TRBD2 as D (6 bases). V was cut by 3 bases and J by 5 bases, with 13 bases left in between. CDR3 size: 14 residues. Per the germline V gene, CDR1 is LGHDT and CDR2 is YNNKEL (reference sequence). CDR3 nucleotide sequence: TGTGCCAGCAGCCACGCGGGGATCGGGGAGACCCAGTACTTC. This translates into CASSHAGIGETQYF.

In its sample, this clone was seen once. CDR3 coding DNA: TGTGCCAGCAGGATACAGGGTCCGAATGAAAAACTGTTTTTT. It specifies CASRIQGPNEKLFF. The gene calls are TRBV7-6 and TRBJ1-4, with D maybe TRBD1 (6 bases). This CDR3 has 14 residues. V was clipped by 6 bases and J by 5 bases, with 13 bases between them. The V gene's germline CDR1 is SGHVS and CDR2 FNYEAQ. Full variable domain (remainder filled in from reference TRBV7-6 and TRBJ1-4): GAGVSQSPRYKVTKRGQDVALRCDPISGHVSLYWYRQALGQGPEFLTYFNYEAQQDKSGLPNDRFSAERPEGSISTLTIQRTEQRDSAMYRCASRIQGPNEKLFFGSGTQLSVL.

As for this clone: The same CDR3 arises from other DNA sequences in this sample as well. The chain combines TRBV7-3 with TRBJ1-1; D is unclear. Germline V gene lookup returns CDR1 SGHTA and CDR2 FQGTGA. V gave up 0 bases and J gave up 1 base, with 3 bases separating them. The CDR3 length is 13 residues. The CDR3 loop reads CASSLTPNTEAFF. In DNA form, the CDR3 reads TGTGCCAGCAGCTTAACACCGAACACTGAAGCTTTCTTT.